These 26 T cell receptor beta chains were sequenced from one sample in a study of shared clonotypes between healthy human individuals. TCRdb's copy holds only in-frame clones and misses some; the assay was immunoSEQ multiplex PCR. This table has about 1.4 million clones, roughly 95% appearing once. The sample was naive CD4+ T cells sorted from blood. Subset described: CD45RA+ positively selected. These receptors were obtained from a man between 25 and 39 years old in good health.

The J gene is TRBJ2-3, the V gene TRBV10-1; D is possibly TRBD1 (6 bases). The CDR3 is 14 amino acids. The ends were cut back, 3 bases at V and 4 bases at J, with 11 bases in the middle. Germline loops: CDR1 WNHNN, CDR2 SYGVQD (reference sequence). The CDR3 here is CASSDGGGADTQYF. For the CDR3, the DNA is TGCGCCAGCAGTGATGGTGGGGGCGCAGATACGCAGTATTTT.

The chain uses TRBV5-8 and TRBJ1-3; D is undetermined. The CDR3 contains 14 residues. CDR1 is SGHTS, CDR2 YDEGEE, per germline. V lost 2 bases to trimming and J lost 5 bases, with 11 bases between them. CDR3 sequence: CASSLITARNTIYF. The CDR3 DNA follows: TGTGCCAGCAGCTTAATAACAGCCCGAAACACCATATATTTT.

In the case of this clone: Different DNA sequences within this sample yield the same CDR3. The rearrangement joins TRBV5-4 to TRBJ2-3; D unresolved. With 4 bases removed from V and 0 bases from J, the gap between germline ends came to 6 bases. The germline V gene encodes CDR1 SGHNT and CDR2 YYREEE (reference sequence). CDR3 length: 13 amino acids. The CDR3 here is CASSKDSTDTQYF. In nucleotides, the CDR3 is TGTGCCAGCAGCAAGGACAGCACAGATACGCAGTATTTT.

The chain uses TRBV7-3 and TRBJ1-5; D perhaps matches TRBD1 (5 bases). Germline values: CDR1 SGHTA, CDR2 FQGTGA. Deletions cut 0 bases from V and 5 bases from J, with 5 bases between. This CDR3 has 13 amino acids. The CDR3 bases are TGTGCCAGCAGCTTAACAGGGGATCAGCCCCAGCATTTT. This sequence encodes CASSLTGDQPQHF.

The V and J genes are TRBV28 and TRBJ2-7; D gene unclear. V was pared by 2 bases and J by 7 bases, with 9 bases between. CDR3 length: 12 residues. The germline V gene has CDR1 MDHEN and CDR2 SYDVKM. CDR3 in amino acids: CASSLSMGEQYF. CDR3 in DNA: TGTGCCAGCAGTTTAAGTATGGGAGAGCAGTACTTC.

The rearrangement links TRBV2 to TRBJ2-5; 10 bases agree with TRBD2. Per the germline V gene, CDR1 is SNHLY and CDR2 is FYNNEI. V gave up 1 base and J gave up 4 bases; unmatched junction bases: 6. The CDR3 covers 16 residues. As DNA, the CDR3 is TGTGCCAGCAGTGAAGGGAGCGGGAGGGCCATAGAGACCCAGTACTTC. Translation: CASSEGSGRAIETQYF.

The chain is built from TRBV5-8 and TRBJ2-1; D not resolved. Germline-derived CDR1 and CDR2 are SGHTS and YDEGEE. The CDR3 has 15 amino acids. The V end lost 4 bases, the J end lost 8 bases, and 19 bases lay between the germline ends. CDR3 loop: CASSDRYRAVDEQFF. In nucleotides, the CDR3 is TGTGCCAGCAGCGATCGCTACCGGGCCGTCGATGAGCAGTTCTTC.

The chain has TRBV7-2 and TRBJ2-7; TRBD2 matches at 9 bases. The junction had 5 bases not matched to a gene; V was cut back by 3 bases and J by 2 bases. Germline CDR1 and CDR2: SGHTA and FQGNSA. The CDR3 extends over 15 amino acids. CDR3 DNA: TGTGCCAGCAGCTTTCGGCTAGCGGGAACCTACGAGCAGTACTTC. This codes for CASSFRLAGTYEQYF.

V usage is TRBV2 and J usage is TRBJ2-4; 7 positions match TRBD2. Germline assignment: CDR1 SNHLY and CDR2 FYNNEI. The CDR3 loop spans 13 amino acids. Trimming cost V 11 bases and J 6 bases; bases outside gene matches: 10. CDR3 sequence (DNA): TGTGCCGGTACTCTAGCGGTAGGAAACATTCAGTACTTC. It translates to CAGTLAVGNIQYF.

This chain's CDR3 is CASSPRIRNSNQPQHF. The CDR3 DNA reads TGTGCCAGCAGCCCGAGAATCAGAAATAGCAATCAGCCCCAGCATTTT. The genes are TRBV7-2 and TRBJ1-5; no definite D call. The ends were cut back, 5 bases at V and 0 bases at J, with 14 bases in the middle. The CDR3 loop spans 16 amino acids. CDR1 is SGHTA, CDR2 FQGNSA, per germline.

The rearrangement joins TRBV30 to TRBJ2-3; D is ambiguous. The CDR3 extends over 15 amino acids. The germline V and J ends were trimmed by 4 bases and 0 bases, with 14 bases remaining between them. CDR1 and CDR2 (germline): GTSNPN, SVGIG (reference sequence). The DNA of the CDR3 is TGTGCCTGGACAGGAAATGGGATCAGCACAGATACGCAGTATTTT. It translates to CAWTGNGISTDTQYF.

The chain is built from TRBV7-2 and TRBJ2-3, with 11 positions matching TRBD2. The trim removed 6 bases at V and 7 bases at J, leaving 12 bases unmatched. Germline CDR1 is SGHTA and CDR2 is FQGNSA. The CDR3 has 16 residues. The CDR3 is CASREDSGRAGNTQYF. The CDR3 bases are TGTGCCAGCAGGGAGGATAGCGGGAGGGCGGGGAATACGCAGTATTTT.

The chain joins TRBV6-5 to TRBJ2-7; D unresolved. The germline V gene encodes CDR1 MNHEY and CDR2 SVGAGI. The CDR3 is made up of 15 amino acids. V gave up 2 bases and J gave up 0 bases, with 11 bases separating them. DNA of the CDR3: TGTGCCAGCAGTTACCTATCAGAGAGCTCCTACGAGCAGTACTTC. Translated: CASSYLSESSYEQYF.

A note on this clone: The same CDR3 arises from other DNA sequences in this sample as well. The chain uses TRBV18 and TRBJ1-4; D unresolved. Germline V CDR1 and CDR2: KGHSH, LQKENI. The CDR3 runs 16 residues. V lost 6 bases, J lost 2 bases, and 16 bases lay in between. The DNA of the CDR3 is TGTGCCAGCTCTCCTCGGTCGGGTTCCACTAATGAAAAACTGTTTTTT. Its protein is CASSPRSGSTNEKLFF.

The chain recombines TRBV6-1 with TRBJ1-5, with a tentative D call TRBD1 (5 bases). The V gene's germline CDR1 is MNHNS and CDR2 SASEGT. V lost 6 bases and J lost 0, with 12 bases in between. The CDR3 length is 15 residues. This chain's CDR3 is CASRGQTVSNQPQHF. The CDR3 region has the DNA TGTGCCAGCAGGGGTCAGACAGTTAGCAATCAGCCCCAGCATTTT.

V and J are TRBV7-6 and TRBJ2-5, with no clear D. Germline CDR1 reads SGHVS; CDR2 reads FNYEAQ. V was cut by 2 bases and J by 5 bases, with 15 bases left in between. The CDR3 is 15 amino acids. The CDR3 loop is CASSLWWQNVETQYF. CDR3 nucleotide sequence: TGTGCCAGCAGCTTATGGTGGCAGAACGTGGAGACCCAGTACTTC.

For this clone: The sample holds other DNA sequences that translate to the same CDR3. The rearrangement links TRBV5-4 to TRBJ2-6, with D tentatively TRBD2 (6 bases). Trimming removed 4 bases at V and 0 bases at J, with 8 bases between. The CDR3 extends over 15 amino acids. CDR1 is SGHNT, CDR2 YYREEE, per germline (reference sequence). CDR3 in amino acids: CASSPGGSGANVLTF. In DNA form, the CDR3 reads TGTGCCAGCAGCCCCGGGGGCTCTGGGGCCAACGTCCTGACTTTC.

The chain joins TRBV28 to TRBJ2-7; D is possibly TRBD1 (5 bases). This CDR3 contains 14 residues. Germline-derived CDR1 and CDR2 are MDHEN and SYDVKM. The V and J ends lost 3 bases and 3 bases respectively, with 12 bases between them. CDR3 protein: CASSFPAQGYEQYF. CDR3 DNA: TGTGCCAGCAGTTTCCCGGCCCAGGGCTACGAGCAGTACTTC.

The chain has TRBV6-1 and TRBJ1-1; TRBD1 agrees at 7 bases. Trimming at V came to 6 bases and at J to 1 base, leaving 5 bases not matched to a gene. CDR1 is MNHNS, CDR2 SASEGT, per germline. This CDR3 spans 14 amino acids. The CDR3 loop reads CASRWTGGNTEAFF. For the CDR3, the DNA is TGTGCCAGCAGATGGACAGGTGGGAACACTGAAGCTTTCTTT.

V is TRBV7-9 and J is TRBJ1-4; unclear D gene. Germline loops: CDR1 SEHNR, CDR2 FQNEAQ (reference sequence). CDR3 length: 14 amino acids. Trimming cost V 4 bases and J 5 bases, with 11 bases left between them. The CDR3 DNA sequence: TGTGCCAGCAGCTCGCCAGCGGGGAATGAAAAACTGTTTTTT. Its protein product is CASSSPAGNEKLFF.

The chain couples TRBV11-2 to TRBJ2-2; D unresolved. Per germline, CDR1 SGHAT and CDR2 FQNNGV. This CDR3 has 14 residues. Trimming removed 1 base from V and 14 bases from J, with 17 bases in between. CDR3 coding DNA: TGTGCCAGCAGCTTAGCAACAAAGACAACTATTCTGTTTTTT. Translation gives CASSLATKTTILFF.

The V gene is TRBV5-4, the J gene TRBJ2-1; D remains ambiguous. This CDR3 has 15 residues. Germline CDR1 is SGHNT and CDR2 is YYREEE (reference sequence). V lost 0 bases and J 2 bases, leaving 9 bases between the germline ends. For the CDR3, the DNA is TGTGCCAGCAGCTTGGCTGCCTATCCCTACAATGAGCAGTTCTTC. Encoded protein: CASSLAAYPYNEQFF.

The V and J genes are TRBV5-1 and TRBJ2-5, with TRBD1 matching over 8 bases. The CDR3 is 15 residues long. V trimming: 1 base; J trimming: 3 bases; junction bases outside the gene matches: 5. The germline V gene has CDR1 SGHRS and CDR2 YFSETQ. CDR3 amino acids: CASSLHQGAEETQYF. The DNA of the CDR3 is TGCGCCAGCAGCTTGCATCAGGGGGCCGAAGAGACCCAGTACTTC. The full variable domain, its missing parts supplied by reference TRBV5-1 and TRBJ2-5, is KAGVTQTPRYLIKTRGQQVTLSCSPISGHRSVSWYQQTPGQGLQFLFEYFSETQRNKGNFPGRFSGRQFSNSRSEMNVSTLELGDSALYLCASSLHQGAEETQYFGPGTRLLVL.

The chain joins TRBV29-1 to TRBJ2-1; 13 nucleotides line up with TRBD2. In germline, CDR1 is SQVTM, CDR2 ANQGSEA. This CDR3 region has 16 residues. V was pared by 5 bases and J by 12 bases, with 16 bases of the junction left unmatched. The CDR3 loop is CSVSRVEGLAGFAQFF. The CDR3 bases are TGCAGCGTTAGCAGGGTCGAGGGACTAGCGGGATTTGCGCAGTTCTTC.

This clone was seen just once. The rearrangement joins TRBV9 to TRBJ2-1; D might be TRBD2 (5 bases). With 4 bases removed from V and 3 bases from J, the gap between germline ends came to 17 bases. The CDR3 contains 16 residues. Germline V gene sequence: CDR1 SGDLS, CDR2 YYNGEE. The CDR3 protein is CASSPHNKRGYNEQFF. In DNA, the CDR3 is TGTGCCAGCAGCCCCCATAACAAACGGGGCTACAATGAGCAGTTCTTC.

This chain uses TRBV10-3 with TRBJ2-2, with D unclear. Trimming shortened V by 3 bases and J by 1 base, and 12 bases separated the two germline ends. The CDR3 spans 16 residues. CDR1 ENHRY and CDR2 SYGVKD come from the germline V gene. The CDR3 loop is CAISEGPQLNTGELFF. CDR3 bases: TGTGCCATCAGTGAAGGACCCCAGTTGAACACCGGGGAGCTGTTTTTT.